The clone carrying this TCR beta chain was counted at least ten times. The sample originates from a study of human T cells and chemical hapten exposure. Time point specified: patch test 3, about 24 weeks after DPC sensitization. Treatment described: therapeutic diphenylcyclopropenone sensitization with weekly scalp DPC. TCRdb independently ran MiXCR on the RACE reads; one entry per CDR3 protein. The sample comprises about 82,000 distinct CDR3 sequences, roughly 13% of which are singletons, and around 5.8% rests with the top ten. CDR3 length equals 21 residues. J gave up 1 base and V 0 bases, and 15 bases lay outside the gene matches. From germline, CDR1 is DFQATT and CDR2 SNEGSKA (reference sequence).

The sequenced sample was whole blood, obtained in connection with sensitization to the hapten diphenylcyclopropenone (DPC). This clonotype was obtained from a woman aged 45-60 years with alopecia areata. Some clones in this sample may be carry-over from other donors' samples. The chain carries TRBV20-1 and TRBJ2-2, with 12 nucleotides matching TRBD2. The CDR3 coding sequence is TGCAGTGCTAGAGATACCCCGAATAGACTAGCGGGAGAGTTGAACACCGGGGAGCTGTTTTTT. Translation gives CSARDTPNRLAGELNTGELFF.